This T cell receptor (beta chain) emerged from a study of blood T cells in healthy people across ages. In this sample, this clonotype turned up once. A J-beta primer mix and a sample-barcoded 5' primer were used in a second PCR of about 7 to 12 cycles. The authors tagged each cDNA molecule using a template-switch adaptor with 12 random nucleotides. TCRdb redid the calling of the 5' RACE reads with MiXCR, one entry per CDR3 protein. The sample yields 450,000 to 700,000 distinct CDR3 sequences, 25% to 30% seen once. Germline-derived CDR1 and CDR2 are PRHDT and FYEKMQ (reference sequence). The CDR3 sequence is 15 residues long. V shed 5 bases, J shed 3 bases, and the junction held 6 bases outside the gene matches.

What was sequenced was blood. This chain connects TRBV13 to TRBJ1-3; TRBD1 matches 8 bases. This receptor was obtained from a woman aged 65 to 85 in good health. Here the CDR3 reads CASSQTTGVGNTIYF. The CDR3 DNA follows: TGTGCCAGCAGCCAGACGACAGGGGTTGGAAACACCATATATTTT.